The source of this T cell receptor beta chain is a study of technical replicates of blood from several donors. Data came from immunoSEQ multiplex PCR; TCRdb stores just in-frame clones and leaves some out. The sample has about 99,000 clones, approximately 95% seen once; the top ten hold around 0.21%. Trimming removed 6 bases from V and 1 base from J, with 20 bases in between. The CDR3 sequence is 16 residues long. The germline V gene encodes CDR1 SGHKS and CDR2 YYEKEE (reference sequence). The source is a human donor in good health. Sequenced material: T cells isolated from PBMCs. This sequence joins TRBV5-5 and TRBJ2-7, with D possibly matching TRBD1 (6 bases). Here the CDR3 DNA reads TGTGCCAGCAAAGTTTGGGAACAGGGTCGTTCCTACGAGCAGTACTTC. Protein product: CASKVWEQGRSYEQYF.